This T cell receptor beta chain came from a study of shared clonotypes between healthy human individuals. Study-wide findings and caveats: Non-shared clonotypes showed lower generation probabilities than clonotypes common to all four donors. Naive subsets generally had larger estimated richness than memory subsets.

In this sample, this clone turned up a few times. Antigen unknown. Sequencing was performed with immunoSEQ multiplex PCR; in TCRdb, only in-frame clones are kept and a portion is missing. The data contain 2,500,000 or so clones, over 85% of them singletons. Looked up from germline, CDR1 is SNHLY and CDR2 is FYNNEI. CDR3 length: 14 residues. V shed 8 bases and J shed 4 bases, with 17 bases lying between them. Donors were Caucasian adults residing in Nashville, Tennessee, USA. The sequencing input was naive CD4+ T cells from PBMCs. The sample's subset: CD45RA+ positively selected. This rearrangement joins TRBV2 to TRBJ1-1; possible D gene TRBD1, 6 bases. This clonotype originated in a man aged 18 to 29 in good health. Some clones in this sample may be carry-over from other donors' samples. This chain's CDR3 is CASVNRAVGTEAFF. The CDR3 DNA follows: TGTGCCAGCGTAAACAGGGCGGTCGGCACTGAAGCTTTCTTT.